This is a list of T cell receptor beta chains from one sample in a study of PD-1 blockade in classical Hodgkin lymphoma. TCRdb keeps only in-frame clones here, not all; method: immunoSEQ multiplex PCR. The sample consists of around 60,000 clones, more than 90% of them appearing once. This specimen consisted of peripheral blood mononuclear cells (PBMCs), obtained before the fourth cycle of nivolumab. These receptors originate from a human donor with classical Hodgkin lymphoma. Each CDR3 is given with its conserved first and last residue. The D gene is left open where the match is weak. Some rows mark clone size as missing; the rest say once, few, many or name a class of expanded clone.

v_gene	abundance	j_gene	d_gene	CDR3nt	CDR3aa
TRBV2	.	TRBJ2-7	TRBD2	TGTGCCAGCACCCCAGCGGGAGGGTACCTCTACGAGCAGTACTTC	CASTPAGGYLYEQYF
TRBV29-1	.	TRBJ2-3	.	TGCAGCGTTGCCCGGGCCCACACAGATACGCAGTATTTT	CSVARAHTDTQYF
TRBV10-3	.	TRBJ2-7	TRBD1	TGTGCCATCAGTGACCCCGGACAGGTTTTCGCCTACGAGCAGTACTTC	CAISDPGQVFAYEQYF
TRBV19	.	TRBJ2-7	.	TGTGCCACTTCGACAGGCGTCTACGAGCAGTACTTC	CATSTGVYEQYF
TRBV6-1	.	TRBJ2-2	.	TGTGCCAGCAGTGAATCTTCCGGGACTTTCACCGGGGAGCTGTTTTTT	CASSESSGTFTGELFF
TRBV28	.	TRBJ2-1	TRBD1	TGTGCCAGCAGTTCTTGGACAGGAGGCCCGGAAGAGCAGTTCTTC	CASSSWTGGPEEQFF
TRBV19	once	TRBJ2-5	.	TGTGCCAGTAGTTTGGACTTCGAAGAGACCCAGTACTTC	CASSLDFEETQYF
TRBV15	.	TRBJ1-5	.	TGTGCCACCAGCAGGTACAGGGAGATAGGGCCCCAGCATTTT	CATSRYREIGPQHF
TRBV10-3	.	TRBJ2-1	TRBD2	TGTGCCATCAGTGGTCAGATGAAGGCTAGCGGGAGTAGTTCCTACAATGAGCAGTTCTTC	CAISGQMKASGSSSYNEQFF
TRBV11-2	.	TRBJ2-1	.	TGTGCCAGCAGCACCCAGCCCGGGAAGCAGTTCTTC	CASSTQPGKQFF
TRBV20-1	.	TRBJ2-1	TRBD2	TGCAGTGCTAGTTTTAGCGGGGGGCGATTCTTC	CSASFSGGRFF
TRBV7-2	.	TRBJ2-7	TRBD2	TGTGCCAGCAGCTACGACGGACTAGCGGGGGGGGTCGAGCAGTACTTC	CASSYDGLAGGVEQYF
TRBV6-1	.	TRBJ2-7	.	TGTGCCAGCAGTGCCGTCGGGTCCTACGAGCAGTACTTC	CASSAVGSYEQYF
TRBV20-1	.	TRBJ1-1	.	TGCAGTGCTAGCGGCAGAGAAGCTTTCTTT	CSASGREAFF
TRBV19	few	TRBJ1-5	.	TGTGCAACTACCGCGGGGTGGAATCAGCCCCAGCATTTT	CATTAGWNQPQHF
TRBV7-8	.	TRBJ2-5	TRBD2	TGTGCCAGCAGCTTAATGGCGGGGGGGCAGGAGACCCAGTACTTC	CASSLMAGGQETQYF
TRBV16	.	TRBJ2-7	.	TGTGCCAGCAGCCAACACCGGTCCTACGAGCAGTACTTC	CASSQHRSYEQYF
TRBV7-9	.	TRBJ1-3	.	TGTGCCAGCAGTCCAAAAAACACCATATATTTT	CASSPKNTIYF
TRBV7-9	.	TRBJ2-2	TRBD1	TGTGCCAGCAGCTGGGGACAGGGCGGGGAGCTGTTTTTT	CASSWGQGGELFF
TRBV5-1	.	TRBJ2-3	TRBD2	TGCGCCAGCAGCTTGACTAGCGGGTCCACAGATACGCAGTATTTT	CASSLTSGSTDTQYF
TRBV4-1	few	TRBJ1-6	TRBD1	TGCGCCAGGGACAGGGGATACTATAATTCACCCCTCCACTTT	CARDRGYYNSPLHF
TRBV11-1	.	TRBJ2-1	.	TGTGCCAGCAGCAGAGGTTACAATGAGCAGTTCTTC	CASSRGYNEQFF
TRBV18	.	TRBJ1-4	.	TGTGCCAGCTCACCCGGTAAAAATGAAAAACTGTTTTTT	CASSPGKNEKLFF
TRBV28	once	TRBJ2-7	TRBD1	TGTGCCAGCAGTGCGGCGGGGACCCGGACAGGGAACGAGCAGTACTTC	CASSAAGTRTGNEQYF
TRBV14	.	TRBJ2-3	.	TGTGCCAGCAGCGATTGGACAACTAGCACAGATACGCAGTATTTT	CASSDWTTSTDTQYF
TRBV19	.	TRBJ2-1	.	TGTGCCAGTAATAAGGAGAGCTCCTACAATGAGCAGTTCTTC	CASNKESSYNEQFF
TRBV7-3	.	TRBJ1-2	.	TGTGCCAGCAGCCCGACCCCTACAGACCTCTATGGCTACACCTTC	CASSPTPTDLYGYTF
TRBV4-1	few	TRBJ2-5	.	TGCGCCAGCAGCCAAGGGGTATGGGGGGCCGTACAAGAGACCCAGTACTTC	CASSQGVWGAVQETQYF
TRBV11-2	.	TRBJ2-7	TRBD2	TGTGCCAGCAGGTCCCTGGGGGGGGGTTTTGAGCAGTACTTC	CASRSLGGGFEQYF
TRBV7-8	.	TRBJ2-5	.	TGTGCCAGCAGCTTAGGGCCGAGAGAGACCCAGTACTTC	CASSLGPRETQYF
TRBV27	.	TRBJ1-5	.	TGTGCCAGCAGTTTTTCTAGCGGGGGCTCGGTTCAGCCCCAGCATTTT	CASSFSSGGSVQPQHF
TRBV21-1	.	TRBJ2-2	.	TGTGCCAGCACGCGGACGGAGAACACCGGGGAGCTGTTTTTT	CASTRTENTGELFF
TRBV5-4	.	TRBJ2-3	.	TGTGCCAGCAGTTTGATCCCCGATACGCAGTATTTT	CASSLIPDTQYF
TRBV4-1	once	TRBJ2-7	TRBD1	TGCGCCAGCAGCCAAGCTGACAGGGGGTCCCCCTACGAGCAGTACTTC	CASSQADRGSPYEQYF
TRBV7-3	.	TRBJ2-1	TRBD2	TGTGCCAGCAGCTCATTACTAGCGGGAAGAGACAATGAGCAGTTCTTC	CASSSLLAGRDNEQFF
TRBV28	.	TRBJ2-7	.	TGTGCCAGCAGACAGGGGGGGACTGGCTCCTACGAGCAGTACTTC	CASRQGGTGSYEQYF
TRBV19	.	TRBJ1-5	TRBD1	TGTGCCAGTAGTACCGCCGGGACAGGGATCGGTCAGCCCCAGCATTTT	CASSTAGTGIGQPQHF
TRBV9	.	TRBJ2-1	.	TGTGCCAGCAGCGTAGATTGGCATTTAAATGAGCAGTTCTTC	CASSVDWHLNEQFF
TRBV28	.	TRBJ1-5	TRBD1	TGTGCCAGCAAGGGGCACGGACAGGGCAATCAGCCCCAGCATTTT	CASKGHGQGNQPQHF
TRBV29-1	.	TRBJ2-1	TRBD1	TGCAGCGTTCCACAGGGGAGCTCCTACAATGAGCAGTTCTTC	CSVPQGSSYNEQFF
TRBV28	.	TRBJ2-1	TRBD2	TGTGCCAGCAGTTTCCCCGGACTAGCGGGACCGAGCTCCTACAATGAGCAGTTCTTC	CASSFPGLAGPSSYNEQFF
TRBV29-1	.	TRBJ2-3	.	TGCAGCGTTGAAGCCGATATTACGCAGTATTTT	CSVEADITQYF
TRBV29-1	.	TRBJ2-1	TRBD2	TGCAGCGTTGAACCTAGCGGGACGTACAATGAGCAGTTCTTC	CSVEPSGTYNEQFF
TRBV18	.	TRBJ1-1	TRBD1	TGTGCCAGCTCACCCCGGACAGGGTGGGACACTGAAGCTTTCTTT	CASSPRTGWDTEAFF
TRBV6-5	.	TRBJ2-7	.	TGTGCCAGCAGACCCGGGACACTCTACGAGCAGTACTTC	CASRPGTLYEQYF
TRBV5-6	.	TRBJ2-5	.	TGTGCCAGCAGCAACCAGGGGGAGACCCAGTACTTC	CASSNQGETQYF
TRBV6-6	.	TRBJ2-7	.	TGTGCCAGCAGTTACTCTGCTAGAGGGTGGTACGAGCAGTACTTC	CASSYSARGWYEQYF
TRBV10-3	once	TRBJ2-2	TRBD2	TGTGCCATCAGTGAGTCGAGGACTAGCCAAAGCGCCGGGGAGCTGTTTTTT	CAISESRTSQSAGELFF
TRBV7-2	once	TRBJ2-7	.	TGTGCCAGCAGCAAAAGAGGGAACTCCTACGAGCAGTACTTC	CASSKRGNSYEQYF
TRBV10-2	.	TRBJ2-2	.	TGCGCCAGCAGTGAGTCCGGGACGCCACTCCTCCACTCCGGGGAGCTGTTTTTT	CASSESGTPLLHSGELFF
TRBV18	.	TRBJ2-7	.	TGTGCCAGCTCACCCCGGCTTGGGAACGAGCAGTACTTC	CASSPRLGNEQYF
TRBV4-2	.	TRBJ2-7	TRBD1	TGTGCCAGCAGCCGGGACAGTCCCTACGAGCAGTACTTC	CASSRDSPYEQYF
TRBV5-4	.	TRBJ2-1	.	TGTGCCAGCAGCCACCCCGTGCGTGATGAGCAGTTCTTC	CASSHPVRDEQFF
TRBV7-6	.	TRBJ2-7	.	TGTGCCAGCAGCTTAGTCACGGGTTCCTACGAGCAGTACTTC	CASSLVTGSYEQYF
TRBV6-1	.	TRBJ2-5	TRBD1	TGTGCCAGCAACAGGGACAGGGCTGTAGAGACCCAGTACTTC	CASNRDRAVETQYF